This T cell receptor beta chain was captured by sequencing in a study of tumor-infiltrating lymphocytes in primary liver carcinoma. Looking at the study overall: Subjects consisted of male and female patients aged 30 to 69 years.

The source material, 20-30 mg of unsorted bulk tissue, was used to co-extract RNA and DNA. Total RNA (approximately 450 ng) served as template for TCR beta cDNA synthesis primed by a constant-region primer. For TCR beta, libraries were produced by three nested multiplex PCR rounds using slightly modified ARM-PCR. Each of the first two PCR rounds ran roughly 9 cycles with TRBV1-TRBV30 forward and C-beta reverse primers. TCRdb reprocessed the multiplex PCR reads via MiXCR and lists one record per CDR3 protein. The profile shows about 50,000 distinct CDR3 sequences, around 77% of them singletons. The CDR3 covers 15 residues. Germline V lookup: CDR1 DFQATT, CDR2 SNEGSKA (reference sequence). Of note for this clonotype: A clone one base away is much larger, so this may be a read error.

The sequence derives from a man aged 35 to 55 with primary liver carcinoma and hepatitis B virus infection. The sequencing input was liver tumor tissue from sampling region 5. Noted subset: tumor region T5, tumor centre. The chain combines TRBV20-1 with TRBJ1-1; perhaps TRBD1 as D (6 bases). This chain's CDR3 is CSASLGGAENIEAFF. CDR3 DNA: TGCAGTGCTAGTCTAGGGGGGGCCGAGAACATTGAAGCTTTCTTT.